The 31 T cell receptor beta chains presented below share a single source sample, sequenced in a study of shared clonotypes between healthy human individuals. Produced via immunoSEQ multiplex PCR; TCRdb's table is partial and in-frame only. The sample lists some 530,000 clones; around 73% were seen once. What was sequenced was PBMCs. These receptors all come from a woman aged 40 to 55 in good health. Some clones in this sample may be carry-over from other donors' samples.

The chain has TRBV6-6 and TRBJ1-1; 8 bases fit TRBD1. In germline, CDR1 is MNHNY, CDR2 SVGAGI (reference sequence). The CDR3 has 14 amino acids. V lost 7 bases, J lost 2 bases, and 6 bases stayed unmatched. CDR3 sequence reads: CASNQGQDNTEAFF. The CDR3 bases are TGTGCCAGCAATCAGGGACAGGACAACACTGAAGCTTTCTTT.

V gene TRBV5-1 combines with J gene TRBJ2-7; D possibly corresponds to TRBD1 (7 bases). V was cut by 5 bases and J by 6 bases, with 18 bases left in between. The CDR3 contains 14 residues. Germline V gene data show CDR1 as SGHRS and CDR2 as YFSETQ. CDR3 amino acids: CASRRGTELAEQYF. As DNA, the CDR3 is TGCGCCAGCAGAAGAGGGACAGAACTAGCCGAGCAGTACTTC.

The CDR3 sequence is CASSPLGGTNQPQHF. The CDR3 DNA sequence: TGTGCCAGCAGCCCCTTGGGGGGGACCAATCAGCCCCAGCATTTT. This chain joins TRBV9 and TRBJ1-5; a possible D gene is TRBD1 (5 bases). Germline CDR1 SGDLS, CDR2 YYNGEE. V shed 4 bases and J shed 3 bases, with 14 bases lying between them. There are 15 residues in the CDR3. The variable domain in full, with the rest retrieved from reference TRBV9 and TRBJ1-5, is DSGVTQTPKHLITATGQRVTLRCSPRSGDLSVYWYQQSLDQGLQFLIQYYNGEERAKGNILERFSAQQFPDLHSELNLSSLELGDSALYFCASSPLGGTNQPQHFGDGTRLSIL.

The V call is TRBV10-3, the J call TRBJ2-7, with TRBD2 matching 13 bases. Trimming took 5 bases from V and 6 from J; bases not matched to a gene: 7. The CDR3 spans 15 residues. The germline CDR1 and CDR2 sequences are ENHRY and SYGVKD. The CDR3 DNA is TGTGCCATCAGTCCAACTAGCGGGAGGGCCCTCGAGCAGTACTTC. Translated, it gives CAISPTSGRALEQYF.

The gene calls are TRBV2 and TRBJ2-7; D tentatively fits TRBD1 or TRBD2 (6 bases each). The CDR3 is made up of 20 amino acids. CDR1 SNHLY and CDR2 FYNNEI come from the germline V gene. V shed 4 bases and J shed 2 bases, with 30 bases lying between them. Here the CDR3 reads CASSGFGGHISRGATYEQYF. DNA for the CDR3: TGTGCCAGCAGTGGTTTTGGGGGGCACATCTCGAGGGGCGCGACCTACGAGCAGTACTTC.

This clone appeared many times. This chain uses TRBV18 with TRBJ2-6; the D is unclear. This CDR3 comprises 15 residues. Germline CDR1 KGHSH, CDR2 LQKENI. V gave up 3 bases and J gave up 2 bases, with 8 bases separating them. In DNA, the CDR3 is TGTGCCAGCTCACCCGGAGTACCTGGGGCCAACGTCCTGACTTTC. Translating gives CASSPGVPGANVLTF.

A few counts support this clone. This chain connects TRBV4-3 to TRBJ1-5; D not resolved. Germline CDR1 is LGHNA and CDR2 is YSLEER. This CDR3 has 13 residues. Deletions cut 0 bases from V and 5 bases from J, with 5 bases between. CDR3 sequence: CASSQERDQPQHF. CDR3 DNA sequence: TGCGCCAGCAGCCAAGAAAGGGATCAGCCCCAGCATTTT.

The chain combines TRBV7-3 with TRBJ1-2, with a tentative D call TRBD1 (5 bases). The V and J ends lost 5 bases and 4 bases respectively, with 5 bases between them. From germline, CDR1 is SGHTA and CDR2 FQGTGA. There are 11 residues in the CDR3. The chain's CDR3 is CASSGGYGYTF. The CDR3 coding sequence is TGTGCCAGCAGCGGGGGCTATGGCTACACCTTC.

The chain uses TRBV9 and TRBJ2-5, with D possibly TRBD2 on 5 matching bases. The CDR3 extends over 15 amino acids. Between the trimmed V and J ends, which lost 0 bases and 6 bases, there was a span of 15 bases. The V gene's germline CDR1 is SGDLS and CDR2 YYNGEE. Here the CDR3 DNA reads TGTGCCAGCAGCGTAGAAGGTGGGAGTTCCCAGACCCAGTACTTC. This codes for CASSVEGGSSQTQYF. Together with reference TRBV9 and TRBJ2-5, the CDR3 gives the full variable domain: DSGVTQTPKHLITATGQRVTLRCSPRSGDLSVYWYQQSLDQGLQFLIQYYNGEERAKGNILERFSAQQFPDLHSELNLSSLELGDSALYFCASSVEGGSSQTQYFGPGTRLLVL.

This chain joins TRBV7-9 and TRBJ2-5, with 10 bases fitting TRBD2. Trimming cost V 4 bases and J 2 bases; bases outside gene matches: 7. This CDR3 comprises 16 residues. Germline V lookup: CDR1 SEHNR, CDR2 FQNEAQ (reference sequence). CDR3 bases: TGTGCCAGCAGCTCCAGGACTAGCGGTATACAAGAGACCCAGTACTTC. Its protein product is CASSSRTSGIQETQYF.

The rearrangement uses TRBV15 and TRBJ2-7; 10 bases match TRBD1. Looked up from germline, CDR1 is LNHNV and CDR2 is YYDKDF (reference sequence). This CDR3 is built from 15 residues. With 7 bases clipped from V and 1 base from J, the junction kept 7 bases outside the gene matches. This CDR3 is CATKTDRGGSYEQYF. CDR3 bases: TGTGCCACCAAAACGGACAGGGGGGGATCCTACGAGCAGTACTTC.

This clone appeared many times. The V gene is TRBV30, the J gene TRBJ1-1, with 9 positions matching TRBD1. The germline CDR1 and CDR2 sequences are GTSNPN and SVGIG (reference sequence). Trimming at V came to 5 bases and at J to 5 bases, leaving 6 bases not matched to a gene. The CDR3 has 13 amino acids. The CDR3 DNA sequence: TGTGCCTGGGCGGGACAGGGTTTTACTGAAGCTTTCTTT. Protein product: CAWAGQGFTEAFF.

This clone was found a few times. The chain links TRBV4-2 to TRBJ1-2; D unresolved. CDR1 is LGHNA and CDR2 is YNFKEQ in the germline V gene. The V and J ends lost 2 bases and 0 bases respectively, with 10 bases between them. The CDR3 runs 15 residues. The CDR3 reads CASSQQTGANYGYTF. CDR3 sequence (DNA): TGTGCCAGCAGCCAACAGACCGGGGCTAACTATGGCTACACCTTC.

In DNA, the CDR3 is TGTGCCAGCAGCTTAGTAGGGGGAGATACGCAGTATTTT. Translated, it gives CASSLVGGDTQYF. The rearrangement links TRBV7-2 to TRBJ2-3; maybe TRBD1 (6 bases). The germline CDR1 and CDR2 sequences are SGHTA and FQGNSA. Trimming pared 1 base from V and 5 bases from J, leaving 7 bases between. The CDR3 loop spans 13 amino acids.

This sequence joins TRBV19 and TRBJ1-3; D is unclear. Trimming stripped 1 base from V and 4 bases from J, with 14 bases between. The length of the CDR3 is 16 residues. The germline V gene encodes CDR1 LNHDA and CDR2 SQIVND (reference sequence). CDR3 sequence reads: CASSIGKARSGNTIYF. The CDR3 bases are TGTGCCAGTAGTATAGGCAAAGCACGGTCCGGAAACACCATATATTTT.

This clone came up once. The rearrangement links TRBV1 to TRBJ1-4; the table's D gene call, TRBD1, was not cross checked with the DNA. TRBV1 is labeled a pseudogene. This CDR3 spans 18 amino acids. DNA for the CDR3: TGCACCAGCAGCCACGGGACAAACCAAGTTGCAACTAATGAAAAACTGTTTTTT. Amino acids: CTSSHGTNQVATNEKLFF.

The rearrangement joins TRBV4-1 to TRBJ1-2; 7 bases align to TRBD1. J lost 3 bases, V lost 4 bases, and 11 bases had no gene match. The CDR3 has 16 residues. From germline, CDR1 is MGHRA and CDR2 YSYEKL. The CDR3 protein is CASSPRDSLGDYGYTF. In nucleotides, the CDR3 is TGCGCCAGCAGCCCGCGGGACAGCCTTGGGGACTATGGCTACACCTTC.

The genes are TRBV5-1 and TRBJ2-7; 8 positions match TRBD2. Germline V CDR1 and CDR2: SGHRS, YFSETQ. The J segment lost 2 bases and the V segment lost 4 bases, leaving 8 bases of the junction unmatched. The CDR3 extends over 15 amino acids. CDR3 coding DNA: TGCGCCAGCAGCCCCGGGGGGGCGTCCACCTACGAGCAGTACTTC. Translated, it gives CASSPGGASTYEQYF.

The chain uses TRBV4-2 and TRBJ1-4, with D uncertain. Between the trimmed V and J ends, which lost 4 bases and 8 bases, there was a span of 14 bases. CDR1 is LGHNA and CDR2 is YNFKEQ in the germline V gene. This CDR3 has 14 amino acids. CDR3 coding DNA: TGTGCCAGCAGCCTAGGACGGGCGGGAGAAAAACTGTTTTTT. It translates to CASSLGRAGEKLFF.

The table lists this clone with a few counts. This chain's CDR3 is CASSMDREEQPQHF. In DNA form, the CDR3 reads TGTGCCAGCAGTATGGACAGGGAAGAGCAGCCCCAGCATTTT. The chain is built from TRBV28 and TRBJ1-5; 8 bases match TRBD1. The J segment lost 7 bases and the V segment lost 5 bases, leaving 7 bases of the junction unmatched. Germline CDR1 MDHEN, CDR2 SYDVKM. The CDR3 has 14 amino acids.

The rearrangement uses TRBV19 and TRBJ1-2; 8 bases fit TRBD1. This CDR3 contains 14 residues. CDR1 and CDR2 (germline): LNHDA, SQIVND (reference sequence). Trimming took 4 bases from V and 3 from J; bases not matched to a gene: 4. The DNA for the CDR3 is TGTGCCAGTAGTAGGACAGGGCTGGACTATGGCTACACCTTC. Its translation: CASSRTGLDYGYTF.

V is TRBV5-1 and J is TRBJ2-5, with D possibly matching TRBD2 (5 bases). The J call could be wrong; TRBJ2-7 is a better fit for the DNA end. This CDR3 has 13 residues. The germline V gene has CDR1 SGHRS and CDR2 YFSETQ. The DNA of the CDR3 is TGCGCCAGCAGCCAAAGCGGCCCCTACGAGCAGTACTTC. Amino acid sequence: CASSQSGPYEQYF.

V is TRBV19 and J is TRBJ1-1; a weak D match, TRBD1 (5 bases). With 7 bases removed from V and 4 bases from J, the gap between germline ends came to 13 bases. The CDR3 contains 13 residues. In germline, CDR1 is LNHDA, CDR2 SQIVND (reference sequence). Here the CDR3 DNA reads TGTGCCAGTACTGACCACCAGGGCACTGAAGCTTTCTTT. It encodes CASTDHQGTEAFF.

V usage is TRBV28 and J usage is TRBJ1-6; 10 nucleotides line up with TRBD1. V was pared by 5 bases and J by 10 bases, with 11 bases of the junction left unmatched. The CDR3 totals 16 residues. CDR1 and CDR2 from the germline V gene are MDHEN and SYDVKM. The CDR3 coding sequence is TGTGCCAGCAGTCCCTTCCAGGGGACAGGGGTATCACCCCTCCACTTT. It specifies CASSPFQGTGVSPLHF.

This clone was recorded only once. This chain connects TRBV28 to TRBJ2-1; D unclear. This CDR3 has 15 amino acids. The ends were cut back, 3 bases at V and 2 bases at J, with 11 bases in the middle. Per germline, CDR1 MDHEN and CDR2 SYDVKM. The CDR3 reads CASSLGFAPYNEQFF. The CDR3 region has the DNA TGTGCCAGCAGTTTGGGTTTTGCCCCCTACAATGAGCAGTTCTTC.

The genes are TRBV10-3 and TRBJ1-5; TRBD1 aligns across 9 bases. The germline V gene encodes CDR1 ENHRY and CDR2 SYGVKD. The length of the CDR3 is 16 residues. Germline trimming cut 4 bases from V and 5 bases from J; bases unmatched to any gene: 9. DNA for the CDR3: TGTGCCATCAGTGCCGGGACAGGGACCAATTATCAGCCCCAGCATTTT. Its protein is CAISAGTGTNYQPQHF.

This chain connects TRBV4-2 to TRBJ2-3, with D possibly matching TRBD2 (5 bases). V lost 1 base, J lost 6 bases, and 11 bases lay in between. This CDR3 comprises 14 residues. The V gene's germline CDR1 is LGHNA and CDR2 YNFKEQ. The CDR3 loop reads CASSQADLADTQYF. CDR3 sequence (DNA): TGTGCCAGCAGCCAAGCCGACCTAGCCGATACGCAGTATTTT.

The V and J genes are TRBV18 and TRBJ2-1, with 12 nucleotides matching TRBD2. V gave up 3 bases and J gave up 2 bases; unmatched junction bases: 14. Germline V gene sequence: CDR1 KGHSH, CDR2 LQKENI. The CDR3 is 20 residues long. This CDR3 is CASSPGTSGPEGLTYNEQFF. In nucleotides, the CDR3 is TGTGCCAGCTCACCCGGGACTAGCGGGCCTGAAGGGCTGACCTACAATGAGCAGTTCTTC. Full variable domain (remainder filled in from reference TRBV18 and TRBJ2-1): NAGVMQNPRHLVRRRGQEARLRCSPMKGHSHVYWYRQLPEEGLKFMVYLQKENIIDESGMPKERFSAEFPKEGPSILRIQQVVRGDSAAYFCASSPGTSGPEGLTYNEQFFGPGTRLTVL.

There are a few counts of this clone. J is TRBJ1-5 and V is TRBV27; 11 nucleotides align to TRBD1. Germline V gives CDR1 MNHEY, CDR2 SMNVEV (reference sequence). J lost 11 bases, V lost 5 bases, and 20 bases had no gene match. The CDR3 runs 18 residues. CDR3 bases: TGTGCCAGCAGTACTCTTCAGGGGGACAGGGGGTCCTTCGGCTCCCAGCATTTT. Translation: CASSTLQGDRGSFGSQHF.

This clone is judged medium-sized. One end of the junction fails to match germline, which may point to a read error. The J gene is TRBJ1-3, the V gene TRBV7-8; perhaps TRBD1 as D (6 bases). The CDR3 has 14 amino acids. CDR1 SGHVS and CDR2 FQNEAQ come from the germline V gene. The CDR3 DNA sequence: TGTGCCAGCAGCGCGAGATTAGTAAAGGGGGAGTTACATTTT. Translated, it gives CASSARLVKGELHF.

As for this clone: The sample has other DNA sequences that encode this CDR3 too. The V gene is TRBV29-1, the J gene TRBJ2-5, with 9 bases matching TRBD1. Germline lookup yields CDR1 SQVTM and CDR2 ANQGSEA. The CDR3 is 12 residues long. The trim removed 7 bases at V and 3 bases at J, leaving 3 bases unmatched. The CDR3 DNA follows: TGCAGCGCCCGGACAGGGGAAGAGACCCAGTACTTC. This translates into CSARTGEETQYF.